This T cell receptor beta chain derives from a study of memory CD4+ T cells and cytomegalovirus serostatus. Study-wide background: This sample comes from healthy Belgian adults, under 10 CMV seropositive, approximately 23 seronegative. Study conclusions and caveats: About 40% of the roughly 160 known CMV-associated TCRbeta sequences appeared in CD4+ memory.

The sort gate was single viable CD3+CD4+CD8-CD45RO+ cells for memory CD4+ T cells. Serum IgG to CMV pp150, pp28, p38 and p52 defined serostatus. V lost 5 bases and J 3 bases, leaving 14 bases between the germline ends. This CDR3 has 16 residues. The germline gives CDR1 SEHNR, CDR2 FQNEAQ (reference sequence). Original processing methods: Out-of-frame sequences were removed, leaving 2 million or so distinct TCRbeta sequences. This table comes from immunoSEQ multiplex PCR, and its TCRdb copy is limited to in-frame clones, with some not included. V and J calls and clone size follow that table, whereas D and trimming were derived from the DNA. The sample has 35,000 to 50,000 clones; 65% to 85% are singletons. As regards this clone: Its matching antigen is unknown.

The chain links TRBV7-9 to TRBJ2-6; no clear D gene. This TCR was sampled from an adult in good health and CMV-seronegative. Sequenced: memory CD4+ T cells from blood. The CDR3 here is CASSPDWGSGANVLTF. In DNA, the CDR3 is TGTGCCAGCAGCCCCGATTGGGGTAGTGGGGCCAACGTCCTGACTTTC.